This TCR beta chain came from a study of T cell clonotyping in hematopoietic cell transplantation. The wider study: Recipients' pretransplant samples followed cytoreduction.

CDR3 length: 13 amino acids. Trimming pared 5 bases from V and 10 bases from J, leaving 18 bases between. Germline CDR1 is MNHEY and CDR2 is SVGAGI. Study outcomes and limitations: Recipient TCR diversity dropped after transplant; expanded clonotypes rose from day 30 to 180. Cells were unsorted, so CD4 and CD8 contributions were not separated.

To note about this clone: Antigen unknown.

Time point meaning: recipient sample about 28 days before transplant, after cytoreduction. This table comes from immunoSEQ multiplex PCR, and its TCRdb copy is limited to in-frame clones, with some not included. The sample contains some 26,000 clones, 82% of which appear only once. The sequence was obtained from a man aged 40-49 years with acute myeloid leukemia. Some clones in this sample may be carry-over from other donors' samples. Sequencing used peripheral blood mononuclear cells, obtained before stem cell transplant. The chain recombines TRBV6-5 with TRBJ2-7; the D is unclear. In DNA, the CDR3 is TGTGCCAGCAGTCGCCTGGCGGCGGAGAGCCAGTACTTC. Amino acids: CASSRLAAESQYF.